Below, 25 T cell receptor beta chains from the same sample are listed, as sequenced in a study of blood T cell repertoires in COVID-19. Profiled with immunoSEQ multiplex PCR; TCRdb holds only in-frame clones, not every one. The sample yields about 230,000 clones, around 82% seen once. Sequenced sample: peripheral blood. The origin of the receptors is a man older than 75 with acute or convalescent COVID-19.

This chain connects TRBV11-1 to TRBJ2-5; TRBD2 agrees at 7 bases. V was pared by 5 bases and J by 4 bases, with 7 bases of the junction left unmatched. The CDR3 has 14 residues. Germline V gene data show CDR1 as SGHAT and CDR2 as FQDESV (reference sequence). CDR3 coding DNA: TGTGCCAGCAGCCCCCGCGGGGGAAGAGAGACCCAGTACTTC. Translated, it gives CASSPRGGRETQYF.

This chain uses TRBV21-1 with TRBJ2-3; the table's D call TRBD1 went unverified against the DNA. TRBV21-1 is designated a pseudogene. The CDR3 runs to 16 residues. The CDR3 reads CASRTSRGPFTDTQYF. In DNA, the CDR3 is TGTGCCAGCAGGACTTCCAGGGGCCCCTTCACAGATACGCAGTATTTT.

The V gene is TRBV7-9, the J gene TRBJ1-4; maybe TRBD1 (6 bases). This CDR3 has 16 residues. Trimming took off 0 bases at V and 6 bases at J, with 14 bases between the two ends. Germline V CDR1 and CDR2: SEHNR, FQNEAQ (reference sequence). The CDR3 sequence: CASSLARGLGDEKLFF. The CDR3, as DNA: TGTGCCAGCAGCTTAGCGAGGGGGTTAGGTGATGAAAAACTGTTTTTT.

The V call is TRBV5-4, the J call TRBJ1-3, with 10 positions matching TRBD1. CDR1 and CDR2 from the germline V gene are SGHNT and YYREEE (reference sequence). V gave up 4 bases and J gave up 0 bases; unmatched junction bases: 4. The CDR3 contains 16 residues. CDR3 sequence reads: CASSRGQGSSGNTIYF. In DNA, the CDR3 is TGTGCCAGCAGCAGGGGACAGGGGTCCTCTGGAAACACCATATATTTT.

The gene calls are TRBV5-4 and TRBJ2-1, with 13 bases matching TRBD2. The trim removed 4 bases at V and 9 bases at J, leaving 10 bases unmatched. The germline gives CDR1 SGHNT, CDR2 YYREEE (reference sequence). This CDR3 is 16 amino acids long. CDR3 coding DNA: TGTGCCAGCAGCACCGGGACTAGCGGGATTGGGGGTGAGCAGTTCTTC. Residues: CASSTGTSGIGGEQFF. Drawing the rest from reference TRBV5-4 and TRBJ2-1, the complete variable domain is ETGVTQSPTHLIKTRGQQVTLRCSSQSGHNTVSWYQQALGQGPQFIFQYYREEENGRGNFPPRFSGLQFPNYSSELNVNALELDDSALYLCASSTGTSGIGGEQFFGPGTRLTVL.

The V call is TRBV28, the J call TRBJ2-7, with 9 bases identical to TRBD1. With 4 bases clipped from V and 2 bases from J, the junction kept 3 bases outside the gene matches. CDR3 length equals 14 residues. Germline V lookup: CDR1 MDHEN, CDR2 SYDVKM. DNA for the CDR3: TGTGCCAGCAGTTGGACAGGGGCCCCCTACGAGCAGTACTTC. The encoded protein is CASSWTGAPYEQYF.

As regards this clone: Other DNA sequences in this specimen translate into the identical CDR3. The chain has TRBV18 and TRBJ2-7; D is undetermined. The CDR3 totals 12 residues. The V end was cut by 3 bases, the J end by 0 bases, with 3 bases between. Germline-derived CDR1 and CDR2 are KGHSH and LQKENI. CDR3 loop: CASSPSSYEQYF. CDR3 nucleotide sequence: TGTGCCAGCTCACCCAGCTCCTACGAGCAGTACTTC. The full variable domain, its missing parts supplied by reference TRBV18 and TRBJ2-7, is NAGVMQNPRHLVRRRGQEARLRCSPMKGHSHVYWYRQLPEEGLKFMVYLQKENIIDESGMPKERFSAEFPKEGPSILRIQQVVRGDSAAYFCASSPSSYEQYFGPGTRLTVT.

The chain employs TRBV5-1 and TRBJ2-5; D ambiguous. V lost 2 bases and J 3 bases, leaving 11 bases between the germline ends. CDR1 and CDR2 from the germline V gene are SGHRS and YFSETQ. The CDR3 consists of 14 residues. The DNA for the CDR3 is TGCGCCAGCAGCTTCGAAATACTTAAAGAGACCCAGTACTTC. Its protein product is CASSFEILKETQYF. Full variable domain (outside the CDR3, taken from reference TRBV5-1 and TRBJ2-5): KAGVTQTPRYLIKTRGQQVTLSCSPISGHRSVSWYQQTPGQGLQFLFEYFSETQRNKGNFPGRFSGRQFSNSRSEMNVSTLELGDSALYLCASSFEILKETQYFGPGTRLLVL.

This chain joins TRBV5-1 and TRBJ2-1; tentatively, D is TRBD2 (5 bases). Germline loops: CDR1 SGHRS, CDR2 YFSETQ. The CDR3 extends over 14 amino acids. The ends were cut back, 0 bases at V and 5 bases at J, with 9 bases in the middle. The CDR3 reads CASSLGTYNNEQFF. DNA for the CDR3: TGCGCCAGCAGCTTGGGGACTTACAACAATGAGCAGTTCTTC. The complete variable domain, with remaining parts taken from reference TRBV5-1 and TRBJ2-1, reads KAGVTQTPRYLIKTRGQQVTLSCSPISGHRSVSWYQQTPGQGLQFLFEYFSETQRNKGNFPGRFSGRQFSNSRSEMNVSTLELGDSALYLCASSLGTYNNEQFFGPGTRLTVL.

The J gene is TRBJ2-7, the V gene TRBV7-5; the table's D call TRBD2 went unverified against the DNA. TRBV7-5 is classified as a pseudogene. The CDR3 is 17 amino acids. DNA for the CDR3: TGTGTCAGAAGCTTAGTATGGCCGGGAGGGAACTCCTACGAGCAGTACTTC. Translation: CVRSLVWPGGNSYEQYF.

This chain uses TRBV28 with TRBJ1-3, with unresolved D. V lost 6 bases and J lost 0, with 9 bases in between. The germline gives CDR1 MDHEN, CDR2 SYDVKM. This CDR3 has 14 amino acids. The CDR3 nucleotides are TGTGCCAGCAGCCTTGGCAACTCTGGAAACACCATATATTTT. Translating gives CASSLGNSGNTIYF. The whole variable domain, remainder taken from reference TRBV28 and TRBJ1-3, is DVKVTQSSRYLVKRTGEKVFLECVQDMDHENMFWYRQDPGLGLRLIYFSYDVKMKEKGDIPEGYSVSREKKERFSLILESASTNQTSMYLCASSLGNSGNTIYFGEGSWLTVV.

The V call is TRBV24-1, the J call TRBJ2-1; D is possibly TRBD1 (7 bases). The germline V gene has CDR1 KGHDR and CDR2 SFDVKD. The CDR3 sequence is 20 residues long. With 3 bases removed from V and 3 bases from J, the gap between germline ends came to 26 bases. CDR3 coding DNA: TGTGCCACCAGTGATCCTACCCCGGGCGGGGACAGCCCAGTCTACAATGAGCAGTTCTTC. This sequence encodes CATSDPTPGGDSPVYNEQFF.

This sequence joins TRBV18 and TRBJ2-1; D unresolved. CDR1 and CDR2 (germline): KGHSH, LQKENI. The V gene lost 2 bases and the J gene lost 4 bases, with 6 bases spanning the gap. The CDR3 is made up of 13 amino acids. CDR3 nucleotide sequence: TGTGCCAGCTCACCAATCTCGTACAATGAGCAGTTCTTC. Translating it yields CASSPISYNEQFF. The full variable domain, with the rest looked up from reference TRBV18 and TRBJ2-1, is NAGVMQNPRHLVRRRGQEARLRCSPMKGHSHVYWYRQLPEEGLKFMVYLQKENIIDESGMPKERFSAEFPKEGPSILRIQQVVRGDSAAYFCASSPISYNEQFFGPGTRLTVL.

The V gene is TRBV5-1, the J gene TRBJ2-1, with 8 bases fitting TRBD2. The CDR3 is 14 amino acids. Germline V CDR1 and CDR2: SGHRS, YFSETQ. V lost 2 bases to trimming and J lost 7 bases; unmatched junction nucleotides: 5. The CDR3 sequence is CASSLAGDVNEQFF. CDR3 sequence (DNA): TGCGCCAGCAGCTTAGCGGGAGATGTTAATGAGCAGTTCTTC.

This clone is a singleton in its sample. The chain is built from TRBV19 and TRBJ1-1, with D perhaps TRBD1 (5 bases). CDR1 is LNHDA and CDR2 is SQIVND in the germline V gene (reference sequence). The V gene lost 5 bases and the J gene lost 0 bases, with 13 bases spanning the gap. CDR3 length: 15 residues. Here the CDR3 DNA reads TGTGCCAGTAGTTCCAGGACGGACATGAACACTGAAGCTTTCTTT. Encoded protein: CASSSRTDMNTEAFF.

The CDR3 sequence is CASSQASRSGEQFF. The CDR3, as DNA: TGTGCCAGCAGCCAAGCCAGTCGTTCGGGAGAGCAGTTCTTC. The V gene is TRBV3-1 (or the pseudogene TRBV3-2), the J gene TRBJ2-1; a weak D match, TRBD2 (5 bases). The CDR3 has 14 amino acids. The germline gives CDR1 LGHDT, CDR2 YNNKEL (reference sequence). Between the trimmed V and J ends, which lost 1 base and 10 bases, there was a span of 14 bases.

The chain couples TRBV9 to TRBJ2-2, with D possibly TRBD2 on 5 matching bases. Germline-derived CDR1 and CDR2 are SGDLS and YYNGEE. This CDR3 is 15 amino acids long. Between the trimmed V and J ends, which lost 0 bases and 0 bases, there was a span of 6 bases. CDR3 sequence: CASSVGSANTGELFF. In nucleotides, the CDR3 is TGTGCCAGCAGCGTAGGTAGCGCGAACACCGGGGAGCTGTTTTTT.

As DNA, the CDR3 is TGTGCCAGCAGGCTAACTAGCTCCTCCTACAATGAGCAGTTCTTC. It is translated as CASRLTSSSYNEQFF. The chain uses TRBV3-1 (or the pseudogene TRBV3-2) and TRBJ2-1; perhaps TRBD2 as D (6 bases). The length of the CDR3 is 15 residues. Germline-derived CDR1 and CDR2 are LGHDT and YNNKEL (reference sequence). Trimming removed 6 bases at V and 0 bases at J, with 12 bases between.

In the case of this clone: Sequence at one end of the junction differs from germline and may be a read error. The chain uses TRBV4-2 and TRBJ2-3, with D possibly TRBD2 on 5 matching bases. CDR3 length equals 16 residues. The germline gives CDR1 LGHNA, CDR2 YNFKEQ. As DNA, the CDR3 is TGTGCCAGCAGACAAGATTGGCGGGTGAACACAGATACGCAGTATTTT. Its translation is CASRQDWRVNTDTQYF.

The chain links TRBV5-1 to TRBJ2-1; 11 bases map to TRBD2. Germline lookup yields CDR1 SGHRS and CDR2 YFSETQ. J gave up 5 bases and V 1 base, and 5 bases lay outside the gene matches. The CDR3 is 16 residues long. Here the CDR3 reads CASSLKLAGAHNEQFF. CDR3 coding DNA: TGCGCCAGCAGCTTGAAACTAGCGGGAGCCCACAATGAGCAGTTCTTC. Complete variable domain (other parts from reference TRBV5-1 and TRBJ2-1): KAGVTQTPRYLIKTRGQQVTLSCSPISGHRSVSWYQQTPGQGLQFLFEYFSETQRNKGNFPGRFSGRQFSNSRSEMNVSTLELGDSALYLCASSLKLAGAHNEQFFGPGTRLTVL.

V usage is TRBV9 and J usage is TRBJ2-3; 9 bases fit TRBD1. Trimming at V came to 0 bases and at J to 5 bases, leaving 7 bases not matched to a gene. This CDR3 spans 16 amino acids. CDR1 and CDR2 (germline): SGDLS, YYNGEE. The CDR3, as DNA: TGTGCCAGCAGCGTAGCCGGGACAGGGTGGGAAGATACGCAGTATTTT. Amino acids: CASSVAGTGWEDTQYF.

This sequence joins TRBV5-1 and TRBJ1-6, with 7 bases lining up with TRBD1. Trimming at V came to 1 base and at J to 8 bases, leaving 6 bases not matched to a gene. The CDR3 has 15 residues. The V gene's germline CDR1 is SGHRS and CDR2 YFSETQ. The CDR3 sequence: CASSLRQGMDSPLHF. In DNA, the CDR3 is TGCGCCAGCAGCTTGAGACAGGGTATGGATTCACCCCTCCACTTT.

The chain is built from TRBV19 and TRBJ1-2; 10 nucleotides align to TRBD1. The CDR3 runs 15 residues. CDR1 LNHDA and CDR2 SQIVND come from the germline V gene (reference sequence). Losses at the gene ends were 5 bases for V and 4 bases for J; bases not matched to a gene: 7. The chain's CDR3 is CASSHATGGLYGYTF. CDR3 coding DNA: TGTGCCAGTAGTCACGCGACAGGGGGCCTCTATGGCTACACCTTC.

The V and J genes are TRBV29-1 and TRBJ2-2, with D maybe TRBD2 (5 bases). Trimming pared 1 base from V and 0 bases from J, leaving 12 bases between. The CDR3 runs 16 residues. CDR1 and CDR2 from the germline V gene are SQVTM and ANQGSEA. The CDR3 region has the DNA TGCAGCGTTGAAGCGAGGGTCAGCGCGAACACCGGGGAGCTGTTTTTT. Protein sequence: CSVEARVSANTGELFF.

This clone was counted only a few times. J is TRBJ2-7 and V is TRBV7-2; TRBD1 matches 8 bases. Looked up from germline, CDR1 is SGHTA and CDR2 is FQGNSA. This CDR3 comprises 14 residues. The J segment lost 5 bases and the V segment lost 3 bases, leaving 6 bases of the junction unmatched. DNA of the CDR3: TGTGCCAGCAGCTTCTTTCAGGGGGCAAACGAGCAGTACTTC. Its protein is CASSFFQGANEQYF.